A single sample is the source of the 5 T cell receptor beta chains below, sequenced in a study of cytomegalovirus exposure and HLA in healthy donors (dated by TCRdb to between 2016 and 2019). Libraries were made using the immunoSEQ multiplex PCR assay. The multiplex PCR relied on a mix of 60 forward primers for TCR Vbeta segments and 13 reverse primers for TCR Jbeta segments. In TCRdb, the immuneACCESS table is reduced to in-frame sequences with V and J assigned. These tables do not hold every clone; where another copy was compared, an unresolved V gene accounts for under half, and the others remain unexplained. The sample table contains approximately 88,000 clones; only one count was recorded for around four fifths of them. In total, the top ten clones hold 7.3% of the sample. The source material was PBMCs. The receptor source for this set is a man over 45 in good health and CMV-seropositive.

V usage is TRBV9 and J usage is TRBJ1-2; 9 nucleotides align to TRBD1. Unmatched junction bases numbered 7, after V lost 0 bases and J lost 7 bases. This CDR3 comprises 15 residues. The germline CDR1 and CDR2 sequences are SGDLS and YYNGEE. CDR3 residues: CASSVGGQGKAGYTF. CDR3 nucleotide sequence: TGTGCCAGCAGCGTAGGTGGACAGGGGAAGGCTGGCTACACCTTC.

The rearrangement uses TRBV7-2 and TRBJ1-6; D gene ambiguous. The CDR3 has 15 residues. Germline V CDR1 and CDR2: SGHTA, FQGNSA. Trimming stripped 0 bases from V and 7 bases from J, with 10 bases between. The CDR3 is CASSLATASNSPLHF. In nucleotides, the CDR3 is TGTGCCAGCAGCTTAGCCACAGCATCCAATTCACCCCTCCACTTT.

As concerns this clone: The junction differs from germline at one of its ends, possibly a read error. Here the CDR3 reads CASSPASGGLDF. The CDR3 coding sequence is TGTGCCAGCAGCCCCGCTAGCGGGGGGTTGGATTTT. The gene calls are TRBV7-3 and TRBJ2-3, with TRBD2 matching 11 bases. The CDR3 is 12 amino acids. Germline CDR1 SGHTA, CDR2 FQGTGA.

This clone was recorded a few times. In nucleotides, the CDR3 is TGTGCCAGCAGAGGCCCGTCAGGGGCGCGGAATGAGCAGTTCTTC. The encoded protein is CASRGPSGARNEQFF. The chain uses TRBV28 and TRBJ2-1, with D perhaps matching TRBD1 (6 bases). In germline, CDR1 is MDHEN, CDR2 SYDVKM. This CDR3 spans 15 amino acids. The V end lost 6 bases, the J end lost 7 bases, and 19 bases lay between the germline ends.

V usage is TRBV6-5 and J usage is TRBJ1-1; D is undetermined. In germline, CDR1 is MNHEY, CDR2 SVGAGI. The CDR3 runs 12 residues. V was pared by 5 bases and J by 2 bases, with 6 bases between. For the CDR3, the DNA is TGTGCCAGCAGTCCCCATAACACTGAAGCTTTCTTT. It translates to CASSPHNTEAFF.